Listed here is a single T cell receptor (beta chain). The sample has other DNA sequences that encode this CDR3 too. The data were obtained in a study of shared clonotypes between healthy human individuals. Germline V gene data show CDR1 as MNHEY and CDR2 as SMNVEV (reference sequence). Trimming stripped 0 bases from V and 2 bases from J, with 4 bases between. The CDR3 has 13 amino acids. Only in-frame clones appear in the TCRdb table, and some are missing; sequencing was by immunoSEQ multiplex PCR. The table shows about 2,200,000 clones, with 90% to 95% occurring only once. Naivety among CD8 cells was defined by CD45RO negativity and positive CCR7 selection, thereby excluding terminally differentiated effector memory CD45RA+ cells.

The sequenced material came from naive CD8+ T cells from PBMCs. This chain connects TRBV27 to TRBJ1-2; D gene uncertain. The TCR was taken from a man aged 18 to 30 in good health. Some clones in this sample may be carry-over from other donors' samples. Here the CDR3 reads CASSLSVNYGYTF. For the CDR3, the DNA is TGTGCCAGCAGTTTATCCGTGAACTATGGCTACACCTTC.